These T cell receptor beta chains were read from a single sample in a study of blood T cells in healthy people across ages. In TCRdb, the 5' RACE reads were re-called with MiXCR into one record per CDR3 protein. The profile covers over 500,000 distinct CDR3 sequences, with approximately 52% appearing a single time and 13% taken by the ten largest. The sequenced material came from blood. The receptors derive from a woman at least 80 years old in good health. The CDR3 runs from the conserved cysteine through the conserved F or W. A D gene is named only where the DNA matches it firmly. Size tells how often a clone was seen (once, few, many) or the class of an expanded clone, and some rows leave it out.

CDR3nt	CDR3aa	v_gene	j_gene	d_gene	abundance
TGTGCCAGCCCTCCGCTGACAGGGACCACAGATACGCAGTATTTT	CASPPLTGTTDTQYF	TRBV5-4	TRBJ2-3	TRBD1	NA
TGCAGTGCTCACGGGGGACGGAACACCGGGGAGCTGTTTTTT	CSAHGGRNTGELFF	TRBV20-1	TRBJ2-2	NA	NA
TGCGCCAGCAGCTTGGAAGATGATACGCAGTATTTT	CASSLEDDTQYF	TRBV5-1	TRBJ2-3	NA	many
TGTGCCAGCAGTTTAAGGTCAGGGCCTAATGAGCAGTTCTTC	CASSLRSGPNEQFF	TRBV27	TRBJ2-1	NA	NA
TGTGCCAGCTCACCACTCGACAGGGCTGGTTCACCCCTCCACTTT	CASSPLDRAGSPLHF	TRBV18	TRBJ1-6	TRBD1	few
TGTGCCAGTTACGGGACAGGGGGCTCTGAAGCTTTCTTT	CASYGTGGSEAFF	TRBV2	TRBJ1-1	TRBD1	NA
TGTGCCAGCAGCTCCGGACTAGCGGGGTCCTACAATGAGCAGTTCTTC	CASSSGLAGSYNEQFF	TRBV11-2	TRBJ2-1	TRBD2	NA
TGTGCCAGCAGCATGGACAGGGACACAGATACGCAGTATTTT	CASSMDRDTDTQYF	TRBV7-9	TRBJ2-3	TRBD1	once
TGTGCCAGCAGTGAAGCAGGGGGCTCCCAAGAGACCCAGTACTTC	CASSEAGGSQETQYF	TRBV25-1	TRBJ2-5	TRBD1	many
TGCAGCGCCGGGACAGGGGCGAACACCGGGGAGCTGTTTTTT	CSAGTGANTGELFF	TRBV29-1	TRBJ2-2	TRBD1	NA
TGTGCCAGCAGTTCCGCCGGACAGGGTGAGACTGAAGCTTTCTTT	CASSSAGQGETEAFF	TRBV27	TRBJ1-1	TRBD1	NA
TGTGCCAGCAGCCCTCCCGGTGTGGCAAATGAGCAGTTCTTC	CASSPPGVANEQFF	TRBV7-9	TRBJ2-1	NA	NA
TGTGCCAGCAGTTCTCGGACTAGCGGGGCGGAGAAGTATTTT	CASSSRTSGAEKYF	TRBV3-1	TRBJ2-3	TRBD2	NA
TGCAGTGCCCCGAGCGGGACTACCTATGGCTACACCTTC	CSAPSGTTYGYTF	TRBV20-1	TRBJ1-2	NA	NA
TGTGCCAGCACCGACGAACATCGGGGTGGGAACACTGAAGCTTTCTTT	CASTDEHRGGNTEAFF	TRBV12-3/TRBV12-4	TRBJ1-1	NA	many
TGTGCCAGCTCACCCTCGACAGGGGGCGGGTACGAGCAGTACTTC	CASSPSTGGGYEQYF	TRBV18	TRBJ2-7	TRBD1	many
TGTGCCAGCAGTTACTCAGGCGGACCCTACTATGGCTACACCTTC	CASSYSGGPYYGYTF	TRBV6-5	TRBJ1-2	NA	many
TGTGCCAGCAGCCAAGGGCTGGGCAGCCGCCAAGAGACCCAGTACTTC	CASSQGLGSRQETQYF	TRBV3-1	TRBJ2-5	NA	NA
TGTGCCAGCAGCTCCGGGCCCAACCACCCCGGGGAGCTGTTTTTT	CASSSGPNHPGELFF	TRBV7-9	TRBJ2-2	NA	NA
TGTGCCAGCACCCATGGGTCCACTGAAGCTTTCTTT	CASTHGSTEAFF	TRBV28	TRBJ1-1	NA	NA
TGTGCCATCAGCGACAGGGCCTCTGGGGCCAACGTCCTGACTTTC	CAISDRASGANVLTF	TRBV10-3	TRBJ2-6	TRBD1	NA
TGTGCCAGCGGGGGACTAGCGGGAGTTCAGTTCTTC	CASGGLAGVQFF	TRBV7-2	TRBJ2-1	TRBD2	NA
TGTGCCAGCAGCTTATCTACCTACACAGATACGCAGTATTTT	CASSLSTYTDTQYF	TRBV7-2	TRBJ2-3	NA	many
TGCAGCGTTGTGGGGGTCGGTGGACAGTTCCAAGAGACCCAGTACTTC	CSVVGVGGQFQETQYF	TRBV29-1	TRBJ2-5	NA	once
TGCAGTGCTGTCCGGGGCGGCACTGAAGCTTTCTTT	CSAVRGGTEAFF	TRBV20-1	TRBJ1-1	NA	NA
TGTGCCAGCAGCTTCAGCGGCGAATACAATGAGCAGTACTTC	CASSFSGEYNEQYF	TRBV11-3	TRBJ2-5	NA	NA
TGCAGTGCTAGCACCCAGACGAACGAGCAGTACTTC	CSASTQTNEQYF	TRBV20-1	TRBJ2-7	NA	many